This TCR beta chain was retrieved from a study of cytomegalovirus exposure and HLA in healthy donors. Study-level findings and limits: The authors later linked a missense DCLRE1C variant to TCR beta V- and J-gene trimming. Researchers counted 164 TCR beta chains as cytomegalovirus-associated.

This CDR3 has 13 amino acids. Germline-derived CDR1 and CDR2 are KGHSH and LQKENI. The germline V and J ends were trimmed by 2 bases and 6 bases, with 8 bases remaining between them. PCR used 60 Vbeta primers and 13 Jbeta primers. Repertoires were generated with immunoSEQ multiplex PCR, while TCRdb's copy carries only in-frame clones and drops some. The sample's table shows approximately 93,000 clones. On this clone: Its antigen is as yet unknown.

The specimen sequenced was PBMCs. The chain carries TRBV18 and TRBJ1-5; D not resolved. The sequence was obtained from a woman younger than 45 in good health and CMV-seronegative. CDR3 residues: CASSPNEGQPQHF. The CDR3 DNA follows: TGTGCCAGCTCACCAAACGAGGGTCAGCCCCAGCATTTT.